A single sample gave rise to the 6 T cell receptor beta chains below, sequenced in a study of T-cell reconstitution after alpha-beta-depleted transplantation in children. For TCRbeta, the library was prepared with unique molecular identifiers. MiXCR, applied by TCRdb to the PCR reads, yields one record per CDR3 protein. Among 200,000 to 250,000 distinct CDR3 sequences listed, approximately 8% were seen once. Sequenced material: PBMCs, mostly from graft donor cells, taken 180 days after TCRalphabeta/CD19-depleted stem cell transplant. The source of these receptors is a male patient aged 10 to 17 who had a stem cell transplant for acute lymphoblastic leukemia, so the T cells may come from the graft donor.

This clonotype was recorded at least ten times. The chain employs TRBV5-1 and TRBJ2-2, with 8 bases fitting TRBD2. The CDR3 is 15 amino acids. Looked up from germline, CDR1 is SGHRS and CDR2 is YFSETQ. The junction had 4 bases not matched to a gene; V was cut back by 2 bases and J by 4 bases. CDR3: CASSFVTSATGELFF. The CDR3 bases are TGCGCCAGCAGCTTCGTGACTAGCGCCACCGGGGAGCTGTTTTTT.

This clonotype was observed many times. The chain combines TRBV5-1 with TRBJ2-5, with TRBD2 as a possible D gene (5 bases). The germline V gene has CDR1 SGHRS and CDR2 YFSETQ. The ends were cut back, 3 bases at V and 2 bases at J, with 11 bases in the middle. CDR3 length: 14 amino acids. The CDR3 spells CASSSGRGQETQYF. DNA of the CDR3: TGCGCCAGCAGCTCCGGTCGGGGTCAAGAGACCCAGTACTTC.

The sample holds many counts of this clonotype. This chain links TRBV7-9 with TRBJ2-5; 7 nucleotides align to TRBD2. V was clipped by 4 bases and J by 4 bases; unmatched bases: 9. The CDR3 has 15 residues. Germline CDR1 SEHNR, CDR2 FQNEAQ (reference sequence). DNA for the CDR3: TGTGCCAGCAGCTCGGCGAGGGGCGGGAGAGAGACCCAGTACTTC. This translates into CASSSARGGRETQYF.

By share, this clonotype ranks as medium-sized. This rearrangement joins TRBV10-3 to TRBJ1-5, with D possibly TRBD1 on 6 matching bases. The CDR3 has 12 residues. Germline V gene lookup returns CDR1 ENHRY and CDR2 SYGVKD. Trimming took 6 bases from V and 5 from J, leaving 8 bases between them. CDR3 protein: CAIRGHDQPQHF. Written as DNA, the CDR3 is TGTGCCATCAGGGGACACGATCAGCCCCAGCATTTT.

This clonotype was detected many times. The chain combines TRBV5-1 with TRBJ2-5, with D possibly TRBD2 on 6 matching bases. The CDR3 covers 13 residues. Per the germline V gene, CDR1 is SGHRS and CDR2 is YFSETQ. Between the trimmed V and J ends, which lost 7 bases and 2 bases, there was a span of 12 bases. The CDR3, as DNA: TGCGCCAGCGGGCCAGGAGGGCAAGAGACCCAGTACTTC. It encodes CASGPGGQETQYF.

The sample holds many counts of this clonotype. V usage is TRBV7-9 and J usage is TRBJ2-1; D gene unclear. V dropped 2 bases and J dropped 0 bases, with 8 bases sitting between them. Germline values: CDR1 SEHNR, CDR2 FQNEAQ (reference sequence). This CDR3 spans 15 amino acids. The chain's CDR3 is CASSLFESSYNEQFF. The DNA for the CDR3 is TGTGCCAGCAGCTTATTTGAGAGCTCCTACAATGAGCAGTTCTTC.